This T cell receptor beta chain emerged from a study of CD8 T cell repertoires and HIV-1 epitope variants. Across the whole study: Each of Twenty-five Gag and Nef epitope peptides stimulated a separate culture. Enriched T cells were co-cultured with equal autologous T cell-negative cells. The baseline condition was 1M T cells left uncultured.

This clone was seen a few times. Antigen: not known. TCRdb's copy holds only in-frame clones and misses some; the assay was immunoSEQ multiplex PCR. The data show several thousand clones, about three fifths seen once. Germline V gene lookup returns CDR1 MNHEY and CDR2 SMNVEV (reference sequence). The CDR3 length is 13 residues. V lost 2 bases to trimming and J lost 5 bases, with 9 bases between them. The chain has TRBV27 and TRBJ1-1; D gene unclear. The sample comprised cultured CD8+ T cells derived from PBMCs. The TCR comes from a male donor with HIV. The CDR3 reads CASSLGVGTEAFF. DNA for the CDR3: TGTGCCAGCAGTTTAGGGGTGGGAACTGAAGCTTTCTTT.